The 28 T cell receptor beta chains reported below all come from one sample, sequenced in a study of T cell responses to AZD1222 COVID-19 vaccine. Method: immunoSEQ multiplex PCR; TCRdb's copy keeps in-frame clones and lacks some. The sample yields around 150,000 clones, approximately 85% seen once. Material: peripheral blood, obtained 28 days after the second dose of the MenACWY control vaccine. These receptors originate from an adult who received the MenACWY meningococcal vaccine as a control.

The CDR3 DNA reads TGTGCCAGCAGCTTAGAGGCTGTGGGTTGGAGCTCCTACGAGCAGTACTTC. This translates into CASSLEAVGWSSYEQYF. V and J are TRBV7-2 and TRBJ2-7, with D uncertain. The CDR3 totals 17 residues. With 1 base removed from V and 0 bases from J, the gap between germline ends came to 16 bases. Germline V gene lookup returns CDR1 SGHTA and CDR2 FQGNSA.

This clone is a singleton in its sample. V is TRBV5-5 and J is TRBJ1-1; unclear D gene. Trimming pared 2 bases from V and 0 bases from J, leaving 11 bases between. Germline assignment: CDR1 SGHKS and CDR2 YYEKEE (reference sequence). This CDR3 has 15 amino acids. CDR3 sequence (DNA): TGTGCCAGCAGCTTTTCTCAGGTAGTGAACACTGAAGCTTTCTTT. Translated, it gives CASSFSQVVNTEAFF.

J is TRBJ2-3 and V is TRBV12-3 or TRBV12-4, with D perhaps matching TRBD2 (5 bases). Trimming took off 10 bases at V and 1 base at J, with 12 bases between the two ends. The length of the CDR3 is 13 residues. This chain's CDR3 is CATGLGGTDTQYF. CDR3 in DNA: TGTGCCACCGGACTGGGTGGCACAGATACGCAGTATTTT.

The V and J genes are TRBV18 and TRBJ1-1; D is unresolved. The ends were cut back, 0 bases at V and 3 bases at J, with 11 bases in the middle. Germline CDR1 reads KGHSH; CDR2 reads LQKENI. The CDR3 sequence is 15 residues long. CDR3 nucleotide sequence: TGTGCCAGCTCACCACCGCTAATTGGGGACACTGAAGCTTTCTTT. Translating gives CASSPPLIGDTEAFF.

The chain links TRBV7-9 to TRBJ2-1; perhaps D is TRBD1 or TRBD2 (6 bases each). This CDR3 spans 15 amino acids. The germline V gene has CDR1 SEHNR and CDR2 FQNEAQ (reference sequence). V was clipped by 0 bases and J by 7 bases, with 13 bases between them. CDR3 sequence reads: CASSLAYGGLNEQFF. The CDR3 nucleotides are TGTGCCAGCAGCTTAGCGTACGGGGGCTTGAATGAGCAGTTCTTC.

This clone was found a few times. The chain's CDR3 is CASSAGTGELFF. In nucleotides, the CDR3 is TGCGCCAGCAGTGCCGGTACCGGGGAGCTGTTTTTT. The gene calls are TRBV10-1 and TRBJ2-2; no clear D. This CDR3 region has 12 residues. In germline, CDR1 is WNHNN, CDR2 SYGVQD (reference sequence). Between the trimmed V and J ends, which lost 4 bases and 5 bases, there was a span of 5 bases.

The rearrangement links TRBV20-1 to TRBJ1-1; D unclear. This CDR3 is 9 amino acids long. The germline V gene has CDR1 DFQATT and CDR2 SNEGSKA (reference sequence). With 7 bases removed from V and 6 bases from J, the gap between germline ends came to 6 bases. CDR3 nucleotide sequence: TGCAGTGTTTTCCCTGAAGCTTTCTTT. Its protein product is CSVFPEAFF.

V usage is TRBV7-2 and J usage is TRBJ2-3; a weak D match, TRBD1 (5 bases). V lost 2 bases, J lost 6 bases, and 12 bases lay in between. Germline CDR1 is SGHTA and CDR2 is FQGNSA. There are 14 residues in the CDR3. CDR3 protein: CASSLKGVMDTQYF. In DNA, the CDR3 is TGTGCCAGCAGCTTAAAAGGGGTTATGGATACGCAGTATTTT.

The chain couples TRBV19 to TRBJ1-1; D is unclear. The V end was cut by 7 bases, the J end by 0 bases, with 15 bases between. The CDR3 is made up of 15 amino acids. The germline gives CDR1 LNHDA, CDR2 SQIVND (reference sequence). CDR3 DNA sequence: TGTGCCAGTATACCCCGGGAGCACATGAACACTGAAGCTTTCTTT. Its protein is CASIPREHMNTEAFF.

The chain uses TRBV6-5 and TRBJ2-2; perhaps TRBD1 as D (6 bases). Per the germline V gene, CDR1 is MNHEY and CDR2 is SVGAGI. V was pared by 2 bases and J by 4 bases, with 14 bases between. This CDR3 has 16 residues. The CDR3 protein is CASSYKPPGATGELFF. For the CDR3, the DNA is TGTGCCAGCAGTTACAAACCCCCAGGGGCCACCGGGGAGCTGTTTTTT.

This clone was seen only a few times. This rearrangement joins TRBV9 to TRBJ1-2, with no clear D. CDR3 length equals 14 residues. Trimming shortened V by 4 bases and J by 0 bases, and 10 bases separated the two germline ends. The germline CDR1 and CDR2 sequences are SGDLS and YYNGEE. The CDR3 loop reads CASSPSGSNYGYTF. The CDR3 region has the DNA TGTGCCAGCAGCCCAAGCGGGTCTAACTATGGCTACACCTTC.

This chain connects TRBV27 to TRBJ2-3; 10 nucleotides agree with TRBD1. Germline V gene sequence: CDR1 MNHEY, CDR2 SMNVEV (reference sequence). CDR3 length equals 16 residues. Trimming removed 2 bases from V and 5 bases from J; junction bases left unmatched: 7. The CDR3 nucleotides are TGTGCCAGCAGTTTACTTGGACAGGGGGGGGGAGATACGCAGTATTTT. It encodes CASSLLGQGGGDTQYF.

The genes are TRBV28 and TRBJ1-5; D unresolved. The CDR3 totals 13 residues. The germline CDR1 and CDR2 sequences are MDHEN and SYDVKM. The germline V and J ends were trimmed by 4 bases and 14 bases, with 18 bases remaining between them. CDR3 in DNA: TGTGCCAGCAGTTCGGGCCAGATTGAACTCAAGCATTTT. Translation: CASSSGQIELKHF.

V gene TRBV12-5 combines with J gene TRBJ1-2; perhaps TRBD1 as D (5 bases). Trimming pared 3 bases from V and 8 bases from J, leaving 16 bases between. CDR3 size: 14 residues. CDR1 is LGHNT, CDR2 FRNRAP, per germline. This CDR3 reads CASGLGRDLGGYTF. The CDR3 DNA follows: TGTGCTAGTGGTTTAGGGCGGGACCTCGGAGGCTACACCTTC.

The chain joins TRBV5-4 to TRBJ2-7; 8 nucleotides match TRBD2. The germline V gene encodes CDR1 SGHNT and CDR2 YYREEE (reference sequence). The CDR3 contains 13 residues. Losses at the gene ends were 4 bases for V and 4 bases for J; bases not matched to a gene: 4. CDR3 coding DNA: TGTGCCAGCAGCCCGGGGGGGTCTTACGAGCAGTACGTC. Protein: CASSPGGSYEQYV.

The chain joins TRBV4-2 to TRBJ1-4; D gene ambiguous. V gave up 1 base and J gave up 0 bases, with 9 bases separating them. CDR3 size: 16 residues. The germline V gene encodes CDR1 LGHNA and CDR2 YNFKEQ. CDR3 sequence reads: CASSQGLATTNEKLFF. The CDR3 nucleotides are TGTGCCAGCAGCCAAGGTCTAGCTACAACTAATGAAAAACTGTTTTTT.

V and J are TRBV11-3 and TRBJ2-7, with 9 bases identical to TRBD2. J was trimmed by 5 bases and V by 3 bases; bases with no gene match: 5. Germline V gives CDR1 SGHNT, CDR2 YENEEA. The CDR3 runs to 14 residues. The CDR3 region is CASSLVSGSDEQYF. In nucleotides, the CDR3 is TGTGCCAGCAGCTTGGTTAGCGGGAGTGACGAGCAGTACTTC.

The chain employs TRBV9 and TRBJ2-7, with D tentatively TRBD2 (6 bases). Germline V gene lookup returns CDR1 SGDLS and CDR2 YYNGEE. Trimming left V 4 bases short and J 2 bases short, with 16 bases between. The length of the CDR3 is 15 residues. DNA of the CDR3: TGTGCCAGCAGCCCGGGTGGATGGGGGGCCTACGAGCAGTACTTC. This gives the protein CASSPGGWGAYEQYF.

V and J are TRBV6-4 and TRBJ2-1, with 13 bases matching TRBD2. Germline assignment: CDR1 MRHNA and CDR2 SNTAGT. The CDR3 has 12 amino acids. V was clipped by 6 bases and J by 15 bases; unmatched bases: 5. The CDR3 protein is CASSPGLAGPFF. The CDR3 DNA reads TGTGCCAGCAGCCCGGGACTAGCGGGACCGTTCTTC.

This clone qualifies as medium-sized (0.01 to 0.1%). The gene calls are TRBV5-1 and TRBJ2-7; either TRBD1 or TRBD2 may fit D (5 bases each). Deletions cut 0 bases from V and 5 bases from J, with 15 bases between. The CDR3 contains 15 residues. Germline CDR1 and CDR2: SGHRS and YFSETQ. The CDR3 here is CASSLESGAVDEQYV. The CDR3 nucleotides are TGCGCCAGCAGCTTGGAATCCGGGGCCGTCGACGAGCAGTACGTC.

V usage is TRBV29-1 and J usage is TRBJ1-2, with D possibly being TRBD1 (6 bases). The CDR3 length is 14 residues. Trimming took 8 bases from V and 4 from J, leaving 20 bases between them. Germline CDR1 and CDR2: SQVTM and ANQGSEA. The CDR3 bases are TGCAGCATCAACGGGGGGGGCGGAATCTATGGCTACACCTTC. Protein: CSINGGGGIYGYTF.

The chain is built from TRBV29-1 and TRBJ1-6, with D maybe TRBD1 (5 bases). Trimming took 0 bases from V and 7 from J, leaving 16 bases between them. CDR1 is SQVTM, CDR2 ANQGSEA, per germline. The CDR3 is made up of 16 amino acids. In DNA form, the CDR3 reads TGCAGCGTTGAAGAAGGGACGTACTACGGCAATTCACCCCTCCACTTT. Translation gives CSVEEGTYYGNSPLHF.

V and J are TRBV19 and TRBJ2-3, with TRBD2 matching 11 bases. This CDR3 spans 17 amino acids. Trimming took 4 bases from V and 4 from J; bases not matched to a gene: 10. Germline lookup yields CDR1 LNHDA and CDR2 SQIVND (reference sequence). The CDR3 region has the DNA TGTGCCAGTAGTAAGAGACTACTAGCGGGGGAAGCAGATACGCAGTATTTT. Protein product: CASSKRLLAGEADTQYF.

The chain carries TRBV5-4 and TRBJ1-4, with 9 bases aligning to TRBD1. The CDR3 consists of 15 residues. Trimming at V came to 3 bases and at J to 8 bases, leaving 8 bases not matched to a gene. Looked up from germline, CDR1 is SGHNT and CDR2 is YYREEE (reference sequence). CDR3 DNA sequence: TGTGCCAGCAGCTCCCGGGACAGGGTAAACGAAAAACTGTTTTTT. This codes for CASSSRDRVNEKLFF.

The chain couples TRBV4-3 to TRBJ2-5; 8 nucleotides match TRBD1. The trim removed 4 bases at V and 5 bases at J, leaving 9 bases unmatched. Germline lookup yields CDR1 LGHNA and CDR2 YSLEER. The CDR3 has 15 amino acids. CDR3 in DNA: TGCGCCAGCAGCCGCGATCGGACAGGGTTGGAGACCCAGTACTTC. Protein sequence: CASSRDRTGLETQYF.

The chain couples TRBV4-2 to TRBJ2-1; maybe TRBD2 (6 bases). The CDR3 is made up of 13 amino acids. Germline V gene data show CDR1 as LGHNA and CDR2 as YNFKEQ. V lost 2 bases, J lost 5 bases, and 7 bases lay in between. The CDR3 nucleotides read TGTGCCAGCAGCCAAAGACTAGACAATGAGCAGTTCTTC. Translation: CASSQRLDNEQFF.

The chain combines TRBV5-4 with TRBJ1-6; the match to TRBD1 covers 7 bases. CDR1 is SGHNT and CDR2 is YYREEE in the germline V gene (reference sequence). V trimming: 5 bases; J trimming: 7 bases; junction bases outside the gene matches: 9. The CDR3 loop spans 15 amino acids. The CDR3 here is CASSLAQGLNSPLHF. As DNA, the CDR3 is TGTGCCAGCAGTTTAGCACAGGGGCTCAATTCACCCCTCCACTTT.

The genes are TRBV27 and TRBJ2-1; D not certain. Germline V lookup: CDR1 MNHEY, CDR2 SMNVEV (reference sequence). V was cut by 6 bases and J by 15 bases, with 21 bases left in between. The CDR3 has 13 residues. The CDR3 loop reads CASSYMPGSGPFF. DNA for the CDR3: TGTGCCAGCAGCTATATGCCCGGATCGGGTCCGTTCTTC.